The clone carrying this T cell receptor (beta chain) was counted only a few times. The junction had 3 bases not matched to a gene; V was cut back by 1 base and J by 2 bases. CDR1 is SGDLS and CDR2 is YYNGEE in the germline V gene. This CDR3 spans 16 amino acids. This record belongs to a study of regulatory T cells in long-lasting Graves disease. In building TCR beta libraries, iRepertoire HTBI primers were used together with Arm-PCR of CDR3 regions. In the original workflow: Sample data revealed under 75 TRBV and 14 TRBJ segments. TCRdb re-called the multiplex PCR reads through MiXCR, storing one row per CDR3 protein. The V and J calls and clone size are TCRdb's, not the authors'. The profile shows under 700,000 distinct CDR3 sequences, roughly 15% of them singletons. Time point indicated: newly diagnosed GD, antithyroid drugs for less than 3 months. Researchers made the TCR library from RNA that was extracted from PBMCs.

This sample was also put to use in a study of T cells in Graves' hyperthyroidism and ophthalmopathy.

This sequence originates from a woman aged 35-60 years with Graves disease. The chain combines TRBV9 with TRBJ2-1, with 10 bases that match TRBD2. Sequenced here: peripheral blood mononuclear cells (PBMCs), sampled at new diagnosis, from a patient treated with antithyroid drugs. CDR3: CASSVHLAGAYNEQFF. DNA for the CDR3: TGTGCCAGCAGCGTACATCTAGCGGGGGCCTACAATGAGCAGTTCTTC.